This is a list of T cell receptor beta chains from one sample in a study of T-cell reconstitution after alpha-beta-depleted transplantation in children. MiXCR, run by TCRdb on the PCR reads, gives a single entry per CDR3 protein. Among 300,000 or so distinct CDR3 sequences listed, roughly 25% were seen once. Sequencing used PBMCs, mostly from graft donor cells, obtained 180 days after TCRalphabeta/CD19-depleted stem cell transplant. The receptors derive from a male patient younger than 18 who had a stem cell transplant for acute lymphoblastic leukemia, so the T cells may come from the graft donor. The CDR3 runs from the conserved cysteine through the conserved F or W. The D gene is left open where the match is weak. The size of a clone is reported for some rows only, either as once, few or many, or as a class for expanded clones.

J | size | V | D | DNA | CDR3
TRBJ2-1 | NA | TRBV6-2/TRBV6-3 | NA | TGTGCCAGCAGTTACCCTTGGGGTGACGAGCAGTTCTTC | CASSYPWGDEQFF
TRBJ2-1 | NA | TRBV5-1 | NA | TGCGCCAGCAGCTTGAAGTTTGGGGCAGTCAGCAATGAGCAGTTCTTC | CASSLKFGAVSNEQFF
TRBJ2-3 | few | TRBV10-3 | TRBD2 | TGTGCCATCACTCCCGGATCGGGAGGCAGCACAGATACGCAGTATTTT | CAITPGSGGSTDTQYF
TRBJ2-7 | few | TRBV12-3/TRBV12-4 | NA | TGTGCCAGCACCTTCTTTGCTGGCCCCCCGGGTTACGAGCAGTACTTC | CASTFFAGPPGYEQYF
TRBJ2-1 | few | TRBV7-8 | TRBD2 | TGTGCCAGCAGCTTAGACGGGGGGTCTCCCTACAATGAGCAGTTCTTC | CASSLDGGSPYNEQFF
TRBJ2-3 | NA | TRBV5-1 | TRBD2 | TGCGCCAGCAGCTTGGGGGGATCTAGCGGGAGTTTGGATACGCAGTATTTT | CASSLGGSSGSLDTQYF
TRBJ2-7 | NA | TRBV20-1 | NA | TGCAGTGCTAGAGAAGGGTCCTACGAGCAGTACTTC | CSAREGSYEQYF
TRBJ1-1 | NA | TRBV5-1 | NA | TGCGCCAGCAGCTTGAACCACCTCGCAAACATAGTGAACACTGAAGCTTTCTTT | CASSLNHLANIVNTEAFF
TRBJ2-1 | once | TRBV4-1 | NA | TGCGCCAGCACCCTAACTCGGGGCTCCTACAATGAGCAGTTCTTC | CASTLTRGSYNEQFF
TRBJ1-2 | few | TRBV5-6 | NA | TGTGCCAGCAGCTTGGGGGGCCTTCTCTATGGCTACACCTTC | CASSLGGLLYGYTF
TRBJ2-5 | NA | TRBV5-1 | TRBD2 | TGCGCCAGCAGCTTGGCCTCCCTAGCGGGAGGAGAGACCCAGTACTTC | CASSLASLAGGETQYF
TRBJ1-1 | many | TRBV12-3/TRBV12-4 | NA | TGTGCCAGCAGCTTCAGGGTGTTTTTGGCCCCCAGGACGCTTACTGAAGCTTTCTTT | CASSFRVFLAPRTLTEAFF
TRBJ2-2 | NA | TRBV5-1 | TRBD1 | TGCGCCAGCAGCTTCACAGGGGGCGCGAACACCGGGGAGCTGTTTTTT | CASSFTGGANTGELFF
TRBJ2-3 | NA | TRBV7-3 | TRBD1 | TGTGCCAGCAGCTTATACACAGGGGCCACAGATACGCAGTATTTT | CASSLYTGATDTQYF
TRBJ2-7 | NA | TRBV7-9 | NA | TGTGCCAGCAGCTTAAGAGTCGAGCAGTACTTC | CASSLRVEQYF
TRBJ2-5 | few | TRBV4-1 | NA | TGCGCCAGCAGCCAAGATCCGTCAGTCACCCAGTACTTC | CASSQDPSVTQYF